The clone carrying this TCR beta chain is medium-sized in the sample. Antigen specificity is unknown. The CDR3 spans 15 residues. Germline V lookup: CDR1 ENHRY, CDR2 SYGVKD. V shed 1 base and J shed 3 bases, with 12 bases lying between them. The time point is: sample taken at primary tumor resection. These data belong to a study of spatial heterogeneity in lung cancer. Study-level information: Alpha-chain sequences were consistently detected less often than beta-chain sequences. Study results and caveats: The estimated TCR-seq coverage of tumor T cells amounted to about 7% when looking at alpha chains and 13% to 15% when looking at beta chains. Intratumoral expanded alpha and beta TCR counts were found to track tumor mutation counts. Ubiquitous nonsynonymous mutations were tracked by counts of ubiquitous expanded TCRs, and regional ones by counts of regional expanded TCRs.

Each TCR cDNA molecule bore a unique molecular identifier. MiXCR, run by TCRdb on the 5' RACE reads, gives a single entry per CDR3 protein. Here the sample spans around 2,500 distinct CDR3 sequences, 5% to 6% being singletons. The sample here was lung tumor tissue, taken at surgery. The sequence derives from a male donor with early-stage non-small cell lung cancer. V and J are TRBV10-3 and TRBJ1-1; possible D gene TRBD1, 6 bases. As DNA, the CDR3 is TGTGCCATCAGTGAGTTGGGGGGGGCGGACACTGAAGCTTTCTTT. Its protein is CAISELGGADTEAFF.